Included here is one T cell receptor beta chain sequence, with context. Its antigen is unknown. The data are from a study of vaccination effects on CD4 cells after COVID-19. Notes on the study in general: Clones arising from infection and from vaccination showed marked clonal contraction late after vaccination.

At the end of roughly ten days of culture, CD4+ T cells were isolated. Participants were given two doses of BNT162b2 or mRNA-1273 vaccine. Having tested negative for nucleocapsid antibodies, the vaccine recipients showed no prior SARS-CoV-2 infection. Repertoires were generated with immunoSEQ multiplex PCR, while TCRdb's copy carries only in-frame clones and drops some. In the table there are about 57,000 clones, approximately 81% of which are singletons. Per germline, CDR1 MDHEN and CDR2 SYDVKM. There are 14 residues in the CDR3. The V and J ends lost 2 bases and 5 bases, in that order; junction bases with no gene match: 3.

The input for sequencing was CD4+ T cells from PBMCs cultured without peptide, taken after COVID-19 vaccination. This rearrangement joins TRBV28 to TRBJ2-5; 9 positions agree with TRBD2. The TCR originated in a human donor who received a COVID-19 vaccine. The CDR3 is CASSLAGGPETQYF. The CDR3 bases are TGTGCCAGCAGTTTAGCGGGAGGGCCGGAGACCCAGTACTTC.